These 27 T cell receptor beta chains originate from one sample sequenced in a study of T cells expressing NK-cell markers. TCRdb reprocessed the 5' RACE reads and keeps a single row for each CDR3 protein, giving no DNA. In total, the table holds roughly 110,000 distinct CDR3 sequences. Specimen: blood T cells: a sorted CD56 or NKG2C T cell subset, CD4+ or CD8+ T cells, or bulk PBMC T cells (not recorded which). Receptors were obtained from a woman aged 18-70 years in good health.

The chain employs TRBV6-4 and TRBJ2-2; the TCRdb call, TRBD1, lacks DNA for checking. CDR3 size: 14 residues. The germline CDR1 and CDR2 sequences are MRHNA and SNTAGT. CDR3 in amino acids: CASVTGGLTGELFF.

The CDR3 sequence is CASSPDRTSYGYTF. The chain employs TRBV10-1 and TRBJ1-2; the TRBD1 assignment by TCRdb is unverifiable without DNA. The germline V gene encodes CDR1 WNHNN and CDR2 SYGVQD (reference sequence). CDR3 size: 14 residues.

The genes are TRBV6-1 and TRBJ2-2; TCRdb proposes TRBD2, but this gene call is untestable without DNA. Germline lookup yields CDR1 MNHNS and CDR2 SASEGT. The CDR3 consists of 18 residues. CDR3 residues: CASSDGTSGGAVTGELFF.

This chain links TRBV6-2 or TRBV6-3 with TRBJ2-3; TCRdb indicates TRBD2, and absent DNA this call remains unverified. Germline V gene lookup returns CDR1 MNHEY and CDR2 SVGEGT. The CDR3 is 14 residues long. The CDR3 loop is CATGLAGPTDTQYF.

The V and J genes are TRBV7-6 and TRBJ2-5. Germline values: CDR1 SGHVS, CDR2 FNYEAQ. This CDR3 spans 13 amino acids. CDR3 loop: CASSLDLWETQYF. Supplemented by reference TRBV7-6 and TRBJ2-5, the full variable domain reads GAGVSQSPRYKVTKRGQDVALRCDPISGHVSLYWYRQALGQGPEFLTYFNYEAQQDKSGLPNDRFSAERPEGSISTLTIQRTEQRDSAMYRCASSLDLWETQYFGPGTRLLVL.

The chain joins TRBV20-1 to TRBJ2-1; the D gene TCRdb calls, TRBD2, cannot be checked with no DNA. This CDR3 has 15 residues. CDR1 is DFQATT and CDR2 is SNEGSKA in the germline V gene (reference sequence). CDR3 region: CSARDLSGSYNEQFF.

CDR3 protein: CASTPSPGYTDTQYF. The chain employs TRBV27 and TRBJ2-3; the D gene TCRdb calls, TRBD1, cannot be checked with no DNA. This CDR3 has 15 amino acids. The germline CDR1 and CDR2 sequences are MNHEY and SMNVEV (reference sequence).

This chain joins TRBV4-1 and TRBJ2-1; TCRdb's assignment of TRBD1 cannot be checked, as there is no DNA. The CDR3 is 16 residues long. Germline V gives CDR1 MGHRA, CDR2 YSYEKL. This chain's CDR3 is CASSQEGQGLYNEQFF.

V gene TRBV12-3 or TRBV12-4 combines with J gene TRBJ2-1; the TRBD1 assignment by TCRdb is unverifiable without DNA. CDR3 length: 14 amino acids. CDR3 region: CASTVGQSINEQFF.

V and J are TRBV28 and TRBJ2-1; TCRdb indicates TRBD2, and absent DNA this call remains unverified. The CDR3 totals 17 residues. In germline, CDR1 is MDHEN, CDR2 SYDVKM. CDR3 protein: CASSLIDLAGVNNEQFF.

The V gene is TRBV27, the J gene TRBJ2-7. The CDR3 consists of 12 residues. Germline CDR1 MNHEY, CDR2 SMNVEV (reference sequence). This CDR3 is CASSSTPYEQYF.

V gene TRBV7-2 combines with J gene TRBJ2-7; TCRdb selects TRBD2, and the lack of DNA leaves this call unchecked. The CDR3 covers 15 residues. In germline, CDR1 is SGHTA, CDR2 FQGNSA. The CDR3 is CASSLLADSSYEQYF.

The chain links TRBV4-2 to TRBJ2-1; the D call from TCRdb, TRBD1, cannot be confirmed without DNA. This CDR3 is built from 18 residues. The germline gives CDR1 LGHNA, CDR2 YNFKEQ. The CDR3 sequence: CASSQDNYQTPQYNEQFF.

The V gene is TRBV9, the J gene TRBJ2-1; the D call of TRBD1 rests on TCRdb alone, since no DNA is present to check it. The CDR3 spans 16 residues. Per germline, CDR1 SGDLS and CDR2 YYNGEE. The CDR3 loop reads CASSARTGDQYNEQFF.

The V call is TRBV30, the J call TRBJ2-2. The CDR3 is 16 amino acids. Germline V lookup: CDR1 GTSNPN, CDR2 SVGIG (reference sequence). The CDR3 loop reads CAWSVASRRETGELFF.

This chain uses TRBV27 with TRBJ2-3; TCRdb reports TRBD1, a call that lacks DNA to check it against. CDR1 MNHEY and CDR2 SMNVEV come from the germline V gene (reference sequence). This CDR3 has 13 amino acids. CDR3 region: CASARGSTDTQYF.

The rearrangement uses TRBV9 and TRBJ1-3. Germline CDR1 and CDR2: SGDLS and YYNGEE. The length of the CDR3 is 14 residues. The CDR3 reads CASSSLVDGNTIYF.

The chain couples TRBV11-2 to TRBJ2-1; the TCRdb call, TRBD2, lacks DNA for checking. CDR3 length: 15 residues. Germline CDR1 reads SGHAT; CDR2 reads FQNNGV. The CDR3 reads CASSLGASGGIEQFF.

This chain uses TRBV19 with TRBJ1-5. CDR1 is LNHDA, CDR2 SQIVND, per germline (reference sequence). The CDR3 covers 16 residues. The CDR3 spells CASSILVIYSNQPQHF.

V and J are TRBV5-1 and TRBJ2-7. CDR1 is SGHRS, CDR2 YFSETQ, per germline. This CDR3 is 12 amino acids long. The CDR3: CASSYGFHEQYF.

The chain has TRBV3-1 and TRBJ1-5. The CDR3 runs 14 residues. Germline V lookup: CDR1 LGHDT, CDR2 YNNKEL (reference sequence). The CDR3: CASSQGLGNQPQHF.

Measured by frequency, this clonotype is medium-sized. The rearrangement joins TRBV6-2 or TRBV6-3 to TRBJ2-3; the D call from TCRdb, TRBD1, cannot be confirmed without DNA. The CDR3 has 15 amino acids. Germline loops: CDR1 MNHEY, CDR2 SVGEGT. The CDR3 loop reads CASTAEGQLTDTQYF.

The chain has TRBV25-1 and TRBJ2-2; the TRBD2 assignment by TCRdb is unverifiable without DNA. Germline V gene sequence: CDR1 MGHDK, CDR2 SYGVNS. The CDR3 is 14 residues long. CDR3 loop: CASSDSRAPGELFF.

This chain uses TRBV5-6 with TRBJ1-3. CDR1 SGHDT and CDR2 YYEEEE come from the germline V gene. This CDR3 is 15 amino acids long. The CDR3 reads CASSPWRGGGNTIYF.

The CDR3 region is CASSKTGVPYNEQFF. V usage is TRBV11-3 and J usage is TRBJ2-1; TCRdb lists TRBD1, though no DNA is available to test this call. This CDR3 is built from 15 residues. The germline V gene encodes CDR1 SGHNT and CDR2 YENEEA. Full variable domain (remainder filled in from reference TRBV11-3 and TRBJ2-1): EAGVVQSPRYKIIEKKQPVAFWCNPISGHNTLYWYLQNLGQGPELLIRYENEEAVDDSQLPKDRFSAERLKGVDSTLKIQPAELGDSAVYLCASSKTGVPYNEQFFGPGTRLTVL.

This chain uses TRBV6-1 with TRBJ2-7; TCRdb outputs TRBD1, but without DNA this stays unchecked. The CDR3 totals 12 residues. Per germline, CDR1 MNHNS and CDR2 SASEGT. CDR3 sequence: CASGIQGYEQYF.

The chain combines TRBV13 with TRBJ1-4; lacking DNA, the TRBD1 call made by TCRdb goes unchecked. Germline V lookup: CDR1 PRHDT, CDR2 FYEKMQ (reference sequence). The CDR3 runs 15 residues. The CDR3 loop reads CASSPETGANEKLFF.